Below are 28 T cell receptor beta chains sequenced from a single sample in a study of T cells in localized non-small cell lung cancer. Profiled with immunoSEQ multiplex PCR; TCRdb holds only in-frame clones, not every one. The sample consists of some 53,000 clones, 80% to 90% of them appearing once. This sample comprised peripheral blood, obtained before any cancer treatment. Receptors originate from a male donor at least 60 years old with stage III squamous cell lung carcinoma.

The chain uses TRBV6-5 and TRBJ2-7, with 9 bases identical to TRBD1. With 7 bases clipped from V and 2 bases from J, the junction kept 6 bases outside the gene matches. Germline values: CDR1 MNHEY, CDR2 SVGAGI. CDR3 length: 14 amino acids. The CDR3 loop reads CASIPTGGAYEQYF. CDR3 in DNA: TGTGCCAGCATCCCGACAGGGGGGGCCTACGAGCAGTACTTC.

This clone appeared once. V is TRBV6-5 and J is TRBJ1-1, with a possible D match to TRBD1 (5 bases). Germline V gives CDR1 MNHEY, CDR2 SVGAGI. V lost 4 bases to trimming and J lost 0 bases, with 9 bases between them. This CDR3 spans 14 amino acids. CDR3 DNA sequence: TGTGCCAGCAGTTCGACAGCGATGAACACTGAAGCTTTCTTT. It is translated as CASSSTAMNTEAFF.

This clone was observed a handful of times. The chain links TRBV18 to TRBJ2-1, with TRBD2 matching over 16 bases. V lost 4 bases and J lost 9; bases outside the gene matches: 9. CDR3 length equals 17 residues. Germline-derived CDR1 and CDR2 are KGHSH and LQKENI. CDR3 sequence (DNA): TGTGCCAGCTCACGTGAACCGGGACTAGCGGGGGGGCGTGAGCAGTTCTTC. It translates to CASSREPGLAGGREQFF.

The genes are TRBV9 and TRBJ2-7; a weak D match, TRBD1 (6 bases). Per the germline V gene, CDR1 is SGDLS and CDR2 is YYNGEE. The CDR3 has 14 amino acids. V was shortened by 6 bases and J by 4 bases, with 17 bases between the two germline ends. The DNA for the CDR3 is TGTGCCAGCACCCTTCCCGGGACACCTTACGAGCAGTACTTC. Translation gives CASTLPGTPYEQYF.

This rearrangement joins TRBV30 to TRBJ2-1; D remains ambiguous. V was pared by 5 bases and J by 3 bases, with 11 bases between. The CDR3 sequence is 13 residues long. Germline CDR1 and CDR2: GTSNPN and SVGIG (reference sequence). CDR3 loop: CAWSSGFYNEQFF. The CDR3 DNA sequence: TGTGCCTGGTCCTCGGGTTTCTACAATGAGCAGTTCTTC.

The rearrangement uses TRBV5-1 and TRBJ1-6; D perhaps matches TRBD1 (6 bases). In germline, CDR1 is SGHRS, CDR2 YFSETQ. This CDR3 has 15 amino acids. Trimming shortened V by 4 bases and J by 9 bases, and 17 bases separated the two germline ends. The CDR3 nucleotides are TGCGCCAGCAGCCCTGGAGGGGGTCAGAGTTCACCCCTCCACTTT. It codes for CASSPGGGQSSPLHF.

The J gene is TRBJ1-3, the V gene TRBV18; 7 nucleotides line up with TRBD1. The CDR3 totals 15 residues. Germline trimming cut 2 bases from V and 4 bases from J; bases unmatched to any gene: 5. In germline, CDR1 is KGHSH, CDR2 LQKENI. The CDR3 sequence: CASSPMTGSGNTIYF. Here the CDR3 DNA reads TGTGCCAGCTCACCAATGACAGGGTCGGGAAACACCATATATTTT.

This chain connects TRBV5-1 to TRBJ2-2; D perhaps matches TRBD1 (6 bases). Germline loops: CDR1 SGHRS, CDR2 YFSETQ. The CDR3 is 15 amino acids. Trimming pared 2 bases from V and 6 bases from J, leaving 14 bases between. In DNA, the CDR3 is TGCGCCAGCAGCTTTTCGGCAGGGGATCCCGGGGAGCTGTTTTTT. Translated: CASSFSAGDPGELFF.

V and J are TRBV9 and TRBJ1-2, with TRBD1 as a possible D gene (6 bases). CDR3 length: 16 amino acids. Trimming took 0 bases from V and 4 from J, leaving 16 bases between them. CDR1 is SGDLS, CDR2 YYNGEE, per germline. CDR3 loop: CASSVGDTSTIYGYTF. As DNA, the CDR3 is TGTGCCAGCAGCGTAGGGGACACGAGCACGATCTATGGCTACACCTTC.

This chain links TRBV29-1 with TRBJ2-3; possible D gene TRBD2, 7 bases. The CDR3 is 13 residues long. Germline values: CDR1 SQVTM, CDR2 ANQGSEA. Trimming removed 7 bases from V and 6 bases from J, with 17 bases in between. The DNA for the CDR3 is TGCAGCGCCAGGAGGCGGGGGCCCGATACGCAGTATTTT. It translates to CSARRRGPDTQYF.

The sample holds one count of this clone. V usage is TRBV6-5 and J usage is TRBJ1-1, with a possible D match to TRBD1 (5 bases). The CDR3 length is 14 residues. From germline, CDR1 is MNHEY and CDR2 SVGAGI. V shed 5 bases and J shed 7 bases, with 17 bases lying between them. CDR3 loop: CASSPPLGGNEAFF. The CDR3 coding sequence is TGTGCCAGCAGTCCTCCCCTGGGGGGTAATGAAGCTTTCTTT.

The genes are TRBV12-5 and TRBJ2-7, with 11 positions matching TRBD2. The CDR3 spans 16 residues. Trimming took 6 bases from V and 4 from J; bases not matched to a gene: 11. Germline-derived CDR1 and CDR2 are LGHNT and FRNRAP. CDR3 sequence reads: CASGFQTSGEIYEQYF. CDR3 sequence (DNA): TGTGCTAGTGGATTCCAGACTAGCGGGGAAATTTACGAGCAGTACTTC.

CDR3 region: CASPLIPGADRGYEQYF. The CDR3 nucleotides are TGTGCCAGCCCTTTGATCCCTGGGGCAGACAGAGGGTACGAGCAGTACTTC. This chain links TRBV7-7 with TRBJ2-7; D might be TRBD1 or TRBD2, each matching 5 bases. CDR1 is SSHAT and CDR2 is FNYEAQ in the germline V gene (reference sequence). The V and J ends lost 8 bases and 4 bases respectively, with 27 bases between them. The CDR3 is 17 amino acids.

The J gene is TRBJ2-2, the V gene TRBV5-4; D perhaps matches TRBD1 (6 bases). Germline CDR1 and CDR2: SGHNT and YYREEE (reference sequence). The length of the CDR3 is 15 residues. Trimming shortened V by 4 bases and J by 5 bases, and 15 bases separated the two germline ends. CDR3 nucleotides: TGTGCCAGCAGCCCCAGGGTGGGGGCTACCGGGGAGCTGTTTTTT. Its translation: CASSPRVGATGELFF.

This rearrangement joins TRBV19 to TRBJ1-5, with TRBD1 as a possible D gene (5 bases). Trimming pared 8 bases from V and 0 bases from J, leaving 20 bases between. The CDR3 runs to 17 residues. Germline V gene lookup returns CDR1 LNHDA and CDR2 SQIVND (reference sequence). The CDR3 DNA reads TGTGCCAGTTCGGGAGGGCGGGGGGATTATAGCAATCAGCCCCAGCATTTT. Amino acid sequence: CASSGGRGDYSNQPQHF.

The chain has TRBV5-1 and TRBJ2-1, with D tentatively TRBD1 (6 bases). CDR3 length equals 15 residues. Looked up from germline, CDR1 is SGHRS and CDR2 is YFSETQ. Trimming took off 7 bases at V and 3 bases at J, with 17 bases between the two ends. The CDR3 sequence is CASSIQGSLYNEQFF. CDR3 nucleotide sequence: TGCGCCAGCTCAATACAGGGTTCCCTCTACAATGAGCAGTTCTTC.

This clone was observed a single time. The chain has TRBV7-3 and TRBJ2-1; no reliable D call. The ends were cut back, 4 bases at V and 6 bases at J, with 7 bases in the middle. The CDR3 is 12 amino acids. The V gene's germline CDR1 is SGHTA and CDR2 FQGTGA. The CDR3 here is CASSSSVNEQFF. For the CDR3, the DNA is TGTGCCAGCAGCTCGAGTGTCAATGAGCAGTTCTTC.

This chain links TRBV5-1 with TRBJ2-2; D ambiguous. Germline V gene sequence: CDR1 SGHRS, CDR2 YFSETQ. The CDR3 length is 12 residues. V lost 5 bases to trimming and J lost 6 bases, with 8 bases between them. The CDR3 reads CASRTGAGELFF. Written as DNA, the CDR3 is TGCGCCAGCAGGACTGGTGCCGGGGAGCTGTTTTTT.

For the CDR3, the DNA is TGTGCCAGCAGCTTGGCCTCGGCCGAGCAGTACTTC. It yields the protein CASSLASAEQYF. The chain has TRBV5-6 and TRBJ2-7, with D unresolved. Germline CDR1 is SGHDT and CDR2 is YYEEEE. Trimming removed 0 bases at V and 6 bases at J, with 7 bases between. The CDR3 has 12 amino acids.

The chain joins TRBV11-2 to TRBJ2-5, with 7 positions matching TRBD2. The CDR3 contains 15 residues. V gave up 6 bases and J gave up 5 bases; unmatched junction bases: 12. Looked up from germline, CDR1 is SGHAT and CDR2 is FQNNGV. Written as DNA, the CDR3 is TGTGCCAGCAGGAAATACGGGGGGTATCAGGAGACCCAGTACTTC. Residues: CASRKYGGYQETQYF.

The CDR3 sequence is CASSGGRNTEAFF. CDR3 coding DNA: TGTGCCAGTAGTGGAGGAAGGAACACTGAAGCTTTCTTT. The chain employs TRBV19 and TRBJ1-1; D is uncertain. The V end lost 5 bases, the J end lost 1 base, and 8 bases lay between the germline ends. Germline CDR1 LNHDA, CDR2 SQIVND (reference sequence). This CDR3 has 13 residues.

The gene calls are TRBV7-8 and TRBJ2-2; the D gene could be TRBD1 or TRBD2 (5 bases each). The CDR3 is 15 amino acids. With 3 bases removed from V and 2 bases from J, the gap between germline ends came to 10 bases. Per germline, CDR1 SGHVS and CDR2 FQNEAQ. The CDR3 nucleotides are TGTGCCAGCAGCTTCCGAGGGGCAAACACCGGGGAGCTGTTTTTT. This translates into CASSFRGANTGELFF.

This clone came up once. The J gene is TRBJ1-1, the V gene TRBV9; the D is unclear. The V gene lost 4 bases and the J gene lost 6 bases, with 7 bases spanning the gap. Per germline, CDR1 SGDLS and CDR2 YYNGEE. The CDR3 covers 11 residues. CDR3 bases: TGTGCCAGCAGCAACCAGGCTGAAGCTTTCTTT. Encoded protein: CASSNQAEAFF.

The gene calls are TRBV6-6 and TRBJ2-3; D is possibly TRBD2 (6 bases). The CDR3 has 15 amino acids. Germline V gene lookup returns CDR1 MNHNY and CDR2 SVGAGI (reference sequence). The V gene lost 6 bases and the J gene lost 0 bases, with 13 bases spanning the gap. CDR3 coding DNA: TGTGCCAGCAGCCGCGGGAAAGAAAGCACAGATACGCAGTATTTT. It codes for CASSRGKESTDTQYF.

The rearrangement links TRBV7-9 to TRBJ2-7; TRBD1 might be the D (6 bases). Looked up from germline, CDR1 is SEHNR and CDR2 is FQNEAQ (reference sequence). Trimming removed 5 bases from V and 5 bases from J, with 19 bases in between. The CDR3 loop spans 15 amino acids. This CDR3 is CASSQTGTNFDEQYF. CDR3 DNA sequence: TGTGCCAGCAGCCAGACCGGGACAAACTTCGACGAGCAGTACTTC.

The gene calls are TRBV5-6 and TRBJ2-3, with D perhaps being TRBD1 or TRBD2 (5 bases each). The CDR3 length is 13 residues. CDR1 is SGHDT and CDR2 is YYEEEE in the germline V gene. The V gene lost 6 bases and the J gene lost 4 bases, with 12 bases spanning the gap. The CDR3 coding sequence is TGTGCCAGCATCAGCCGAGGGGCAGATACGCAGTATTTT. It specifies CASISRGADTQYF.

The CDR3 spells CASSSPRGYQETQYF. DNA of the CDR3: TGTGCCAGCAGCTCCCCCCGGGGGTACCAAGAGACCCAGTACTTC. The genes are TRBV9 and TRBJ2-5, with D perhaps matching TRBD2 (6 bases). Germline CDR1 SGDLS, CDR2 YYNGEE. The CDR3 covers 15 residues. V was shortened by 4 bases and J by 0 bases, with 13 bases between the two germline ends.

V usage is TRBV7-2 and J usage is TRBJ2-5, with D tentatively TRBD1 (6 bases). Looked up from germline, CDR1 is SGHTA and CDR2 is FQGNSA. The CDR3 runs 14 residues. Trimming stripped 2 bases from V and 1 base from J, with 8 bases between. In nucleotides, the CDR3 is TGTGCCAGCAGCTTATTCAGGGGCCAAGAGACCCAGTACTTC. Amino acid sequence: CASSLFRGQETQYF.